These 31 T cell receptor beta chains came from one sample sequenced in a study of blood T cell repertoires in COVID-19 (dated by TCRdb to the early 2020s). Libraries were constructed by the immunoSEQ multiplex PCR assay. Imported from immuneACCESS, the table was reduced by TCRdb to in-frame sequences with V and J called. These copies leave out some clones; in studies compared against another copy, an unresolved V gene accounts for under half, and the cause of the remainder is not known. This sample holds roughly 130,000 clones; 84% were observed only once. The top ten constitute 9% to 15% of the sample. Material: peripheral blood. These receptors were taken from a woman aged 55 to 70 with acute or convalescent COVID-19.

The chain combines TRBV19 with TRBJ2-1, with TRBD1 as a possible D gene (5 bases). The CDR3 is 13 amino acids. V was clipped by 8 bases and J by 2 bases, with 10 bases between them. CDR1 and CDR2 (germline): LNHDA, SQIVND (reference sequence). For the CDR3, the DNA is TGTGCCAGTTCAGACAGTCCCTACAATGAGCAGTTCTTC. Residues: CASSDSPYNEQFF.

This clone was observed once. A read error may account for a junction end that differs from germline. The chain employs TRBV5-1 and TRBJ1-5, with TRBD1 as a possible D gene (5 bases). Germline V gene data show CDR1 as SGHRS and CDR2 as YFSETQ. CDR3 length: 14 residues. In DNA, the CDR3 is TGCGCCAGCAGTTTGGGACTGGGCAATCAGCCCCAGCATTTT. Its translation: CASSLGLGNQPQHF.

J is TRBJ1-2 and V is TRBV6-5; tentatively, D is TRBD1 (6 bases). Germline-derived CDR1 and CDR2 are MNHEY and SVGAGI. Trimming removed 4 bases at V and 2 bases at J, with 14 bases between. CDR3 size: 15 residues. The CDR3 DNA is TGTGCCAGCAGTTCCCCCAGGGGCGAGAACTATGGCTACACCTTC. Residues: CASSSPRGENYGYTF.

The chain links TRBV10-2 to TRBJ2-1; D possibly corresponds to TRBD1 (5 bases). Germline V gives CDR1 WSHSY, CDR2 SAAADI. The CDR3 contains 12 residues. V dropped 6 bases and J dropped 3 bases, with 6 bases sitting between them. Written as DNA, the CDR3 is TGCGCCAGCAGAGACAGCTACAATGAGCAGTTCTTC. Amino acid sequence: CASRDSYNEQFF.

The V and J genes are TRBV27 and TRBJ2-1, with 14 bases identical to TRBD2. V shed 2 bases and J 7 bases; nucleotides not matched to a gene: 4. From germline, CDR1 is MNHEY and CDR2 SMNVEV (reference sequence). The CDR3 has 16 amino acids. CDR3 sequence (DNA): TGTGCCAGCAGTTTACAGGGACTAGCGGGGGAGAATGAGCAGTTCTTC. Translation gives CASSLQGLAGENEQFF.

This chain joins TRBV19 and TRBJ1-2; D perhaps matches TRBD1 (5 bases). This CDR3 has 14 residues. Germline V gives CDR1 LNHDA, CDR2 SQIVND (reference sequence). The V end lost 4 bases, the J end lost 3 bases, and 12 bases lay between the germline ends. CDR3 in amino acids: CASSTQLGHYGYTF. As DNA, the CDR3 is TGTGCCAGTAGTACCCAACTGGGGCACTATGGCTACACCTTC.

The chain is built from TRBV27 and TRBJ1-1, with D hard to call. The CDR3 is 13 residues long. The V gene lost 1 base and the J gene lost 8 bases, with 11 bases spanning the gap. Germline V gene lookup returns CDR1 MNHEY and CDR2 SMNVEV (reference sequence). The CDR3 here is CASSLFLSGEAFF. The CDR3 DNA follows: TGTGCCAGCAGTTTATTCTTGAGCGGGGAAGCTTTCTTT.

This rearrangement joins TRBV27 to TRBJ2-7; 9 nucleotides match TRBD1. The CDR3 extends over 14 amino acids. Germline CDR1 and CDR2: MNHEY and SMNVEV (reference sequence). V lost 5 bases and J lost 4; bases outside the gene matches: 6. Here the CDR3 DNA reads TGTGCCAGCAGTGACAGGGGGGGGAAGTACGAGCAGTACTTC. Translation: CASSDRGGKYEQYF.

In regard to this clone: The germline gene is not matched at one end of the junction; a read error may be the cause. The V and J genes are TRBV7-9 and TRBJ1-1; TRBD1 is a possible D gene (5 bases). Per germline, CDR1 SEHNR and CDR2 FQNEAQ (reference sequence). The CDR3 runs 14 residues. The CDR3 spells CASSLAAGGTEVFF. Written as DNA, the CDR3 is TGTGCCAGCAGCTTAGCGGCAGGCGGGACTGAAGTTTTCTTT.

The chain is built from TRBV10-1 and TRBJ1-3, with D hard to call. The CDR3 spans 15 residues. V was trimmed by 3 bases and J by 4 bases, leaving 13 bases between them. Germline lookup yields CDR1 WNHNN and CDR2 SYGVQD (reference sequence). The CDR3 spells CASSDSSRSGNTIYF. For the CDR3, the DNA is TGCGCCAGCAGTGACAGTTCCCGATCGGGAAACACCATATATTTT.

The J gene is TRBJ2-3, the V gene TRBV5-1, with 9 nucleotides matching TRBD1. V lost 4 bases and J lost 3; bases outside the gene matches: 9. Germline values: CDR1 SGHRS, CDR2 YFSETQ. This CDR3 is built from 16 residues. The CDR3 coding sequence is TGCGCCAGCAGCCAAATCAGAGGACAGGGGACAGATACGCAGTATTTT. Amino acids: CASSQIRGQGTDTQYF.

CDR3 coding DNA: TGTGCCAGCAGCCCTGGACAGGACCCGCTTGTTGGCTACACCTTC. This codes for CASSPGQDPLVGYTF. The V call is TRBV9, the J call TRBJ1-2; 7 nucleotides line up with TRBD1. The CDR3 extends over 15 amino acids. Germline values: CDR1 SGDLS, CDR2 YYNGEE. J gave up 7 bases and V 4 bases, and 13 bases lay outside the gene matches.

V is TRBV28 and J is TRBJ1-3; possibly TRBD1 for D (6 bases). Germline V gene data show CDR1 as MDHEN and CDR2 as SYDVKM. This CDR3 comprises 19 residues. V gave up 4 bases and J gave up 0 bases, with 22 bases separating them. The CDR3 spells CASSSPSTKDRLSGNTIYF. The CDR3 bases are TGTGCCAGCAGTTCACCCTCGACGAAAGACAGGCTCTCTGGAAACACCATATATTTT.

The chain has TRBV9 and TRBJ1-6; a weak D match, TRBD1 (6 bases). V dropped 4 bases and J dropped 7 bases, with 18 bases sitting between them. CDR3 length: 16 amino acids. CDR1 is SGDLS, CDR2 YYNGEE, per germline. The CDR3 here is CASSLDPRGTNSPLHF. In DNA, the CDR3 is TGTGCCAGCAGCCTAGACCCCAGGGGAACGAATTCACCCCTCCACTTT.

The CDR3: CASSLGEMNTEAFF. Here the CDR3 DNA reads TGTGCCAGCAGCTTAGGGGAGATGAACACTGAAGCTTTCTTT. The rearrangement links TRBV7-9 to TRBJ1-1; D uncertain. Germline V gene data show CDR1 as SEHNR and CDR2 as FQNEAQ (reference sequence). The CDR3 consists of 14 residues. Trimming pared 1 base from V and 0 bases from J, leaving 6 bases between. Full variable domain (remainder filled in from reference TRBV7-9 and TRBJ1-1): DTGVSQNPRHKITKRGQNVTFRCDPISEHNRLYWYRQTLGQGPEFLTYFQNEAQLEKSRLLSDRFSAERPKGSFSTLEIQRTEQGDSAMYLCASSLGEMNTEAFFGQGTRLTVV.

The chain is built from TRBV6-4 and TRBJ2-3; 13 nucleotides align to TRBD2. The CDR3 runs 15 residues. The V gene's germline CDR1 is MRHNA and CDR2 SNTAGT. V dropped 2 bases and J dropped 4; count of bases not matched to a gene: 0. The CDR3 DNA reads as TGTGCCAGCAGTGACACTAGCGGGGGGGCAGATACGCAGTATTTT. Amino acid sequence: CASSDTSGGADTQYF.

V usage is TRBV27 and J usage is TRBJ2-7; 11 bases are shared with TRBD1. Looked up from germline, CDR1 is MNHEY and CDR2 is SMNVEV (reference sequence). This CDR3 is 16 amino acids long. V was pared by 10 bases and J by 3 bases, with 14 bases of the junction left unmatched. The CDR3 nucleotides are TGTGCCACCCCGTTGTCTCCGGGACAGGGGGGCTACGAGCAGTACGTC. Encoded protein: CATPLSPGQGGYEQYV.

A single count supports this clone. The chain couples TRBV6-5 to TRBJ1-1, with 8 positions matching TRBD1. CDR1 is MNHEY, CDR2 SVGAGI, per germline. V trimming: 10 bases; J trimming: 1 base; junction bases outside the gene matches: 5. There are 13 residues in the CDR3. CDR3 nucleotide sequence: TGTGCCACACACAGGGGGACGAACACTGAAGCTTTCTTT. Protein: CATHRGTNTEAFF.

The V gene is TRBV12-3 or TRBV12-4, the J gene TRBJ2-1; TRBD1 might be the D (5 bases). The CDR3 extends over 12 amino acids. The V end lost 4 bases, the J end lost 6 bases, and 7 bases lay between the germline ends. DNA for the CDR3: TGTGCCAGCAGTTACAGGAGCAATGAGCAGTTCTTC. Its protein product is CASSYRSNEQFF.

This sequence joins TRBV9 and TRBJ1-2; 8 bases align to TRBD1. Germline V gene sequence: CDR1 SGDLS, CDR2 YYNGEE. The CDR3 has 16 residues. V was clipped by 6 bases and J by 8 bases; unmatched bases: 18. As DNA, the CDR3 is TGTGCCAGCACCCCCCCGGGACAGGCCCCTACTTGGGGCTACACCTTC. This gives the protein CASTPPGQAPTWGYTF. The whole variable domain, filled in from reference TRBV9 and TRBJ1-2, reads DSGVTQTPKHLITATGQRVTLRCSPRSGDLSVYWYQQSLDQGLQFLIQYYNGEERAKGNILERFSAQQFPDLHSELNLSSLELGDSALYFCASTPPGQAPTWGYTFGSGTRLTVV.

This rearrangement joins TRBV19 to TRBJ2-5; TRBD1 matches at 11 bases. Germline loops: CDR1 LNHDA, CDR2 SQIVND (reference sequence). There are 13 residues in the CDR3. J gave up 1 base and V 10 bases, and 2 bases lay outside the gene matches. CDR3 bases: TGTGCCACCGGGACAGGGGGCCAAGAGACCCAGTACTTC. Protein product: CATGTGGQETQYF.

J is TRBJ1-4 and V is TRBV6-6; 11 bases map to TRBD1. V was clipped by 2 bases and J by 12 bases; unmatched bases: 5. The CDR3 is 14 residues long. Germline V gene sequence: CDR1 MNHNY, CDR2 SVGAGI (reference sequence). CDR3 sequence: CASSYRGDRGELFF. CDR3 DNA sequence: TGTGCCAGCAGTTACAGAGGGGACAGGGGGGAACTGTTTTTT.

The chain employs TRBV7-9 and TRBJ1-6; 9 bases fit TRBD1. The length of the CDR3 is 17 residues. CDR1 SEHNR and CDR2 FQNEAQ come from the germline V gene (reference sequence). V shed 5 bases, J shed 7 bases, and the junction held 12 bases outside the gene matches. The CDR3 loop reads CASSRTTAGTGNSPLHF. Here the CDR3 DNA reads TGTGCCAGCAGCCGTACAACCGCGGGGACAGGGAATTCACCCCTCCACTTT.

This clone was seen once. V is TRBV27 and J is TRBJ1-2, with D perhaps TRBD1 (6 bases). V was clipped by 6 bases and J by 8 bases, with 13 bases between them. The CDR3 runs to 12 residues. The germline V gene has CDR1 MNHEY and CDR2 SMNVEV (reference sequence). The CDR3 DNA follows: TGTGCCAGCAGGGGGACACTTCGGGGCTACACCTTC. Translation: CASRGTLRGYTF.

The V call is TRBV28, the J call TRBJ2-3, with 12 bases that match TRBD2. The CDR3 loop spans 15 amino acids. The V gene end was trimmed by 10 bases and the J gene end by 7 bases; junction bases not matched to a gene: 12. Germline CDR1 and CDR2: MDHEN and SYDVKM. This CDR3 reads CATYPPSGGANTQYF. The CDR3 region has the DNA TGTGCCACCTACCCCCCTAGCGGGGGGGCGAATACGCAGTATTTT.

The chain is built from TRBV18 and TRBJ1-2; the match to TRBD1 covers 10 bases. V lost 6 bases to trimming and J lost 7 bases; unmatched junction nucleotides: 5. The germline gives CDR1 KGHSH, CDR2 LQKENI. This CDR3 comprises 13 residues. CDR3 bases: TGTGCCAGCTCGCAGACAGGGGGCACTGGCTACACCTTC. Its translation: CASSQTGGTGYTF.

This clone has only a few counts. V is TRBV27 and J is TRBJ2-5; TRBD2 might be the D (5 bases). The CDR3 contains 15 residues. Germline CDR1 MNHEY, CDR2 SMNVEV (reference sequence). V was pared by 4 bases and J by 3 bases, with 15 bases between. The chain's CDR3 is CASSSPGESEETQYF. The CDR3 DNA is TGTGCCAGCAGTTCACCTGGGGAGTCCGAAGAGACCCAGTACTTC.

The chain couples TRBV27 to TRBJ1-6; the D gene is possibly TRBD1 (6 bases). This CDR3 region has 18 residues. Per the germline V gene, CDR1 is MNHEY and CDR2 is SMNVEV (reference sequence). Trimming took 0 bases from V and 6 from J, leaving 18 bases between them. Here the CDR3 reads CASSLSPSLGRGNSPLHF. In DNA form, the CDR3 reads TGTGCCAGCAGTTTATCCCCCTCCCTGGGCAGGGGTAATTCACCCCTCCACTTT.

The chain has TRBV27 and TRBJ2-5; no clear D gene. The germline CDR1 and CDR2 sequences are MNHEY and SMNVEV (reference sequence). The CDR3 has 17 residues. V shed 5 bases and J shed 2 bases, with 21 bases lying between them. Here the CDR3 DNA reads TGTGCCAGCAGTCGCGGTCCTCCTGGAAGAGCACAAGAGACCCAGTACTTC. Encoded protein: CASSRGPPGRAQETQYF.

The chain carries TRBV5-6 and TRBJ1-1; the D is unclear. Germline CDR1 is SGHDT and CDR2 is YYEEEE. The V gene lost 4 bases and the J gene lost 1 base, with 8 bases spanning the gap. This CDR3 comprises 13 residues. As DNA, the CDR3 is TGTGCCAGCAGCCCCCTTAGGAACACTGAAGCTTTCTTT. Amino acid sequence: CASSPLRNTEAFF.

The count of this clone is one. V is TRBV11-2 and J is TRBJ1-1; tentative D call: TRBD1 (6 bases). This CDR3 is built from 15 residues. The germline CDR1 and CDR2 sequences are SGHAT and FQNNGV. Trimming took 3 bases from V and 6 from J, leaving 17 bases between them. In DNA form, the CDR3 reads TGTGCCAGCAGCTTGAGGGCTTCAGGGGAAGCTGAAGCTTTCTTT. Amino acids: CASSLRASGEAEAFF.